The next 2 T cell receptor beta chains were all read from a single sample in a study of response to subunit inactivated influenza vaccine. Via MiXCR, TCRdb re-called the RT-PCR reads, giving one row per CDR3 protein. The sample lists 150,000 or so distinct CDR3 sequences, roughly 10% occurring once. The starting material was CD8+ T cells sorted from PBMCs, obtained around 25 months after vaccination. Receptor source: a man between 45 and 75 years old who received an inactivated influenza vaccine.

This clonotype was detected only a few times. The chain links TRBV28 to TRBJ1-5; no clear D. The V gene lost 3 bases and the J gene lost 7 bases, with 4 bases spanning the gap. Germline lookup yields CDR1 MDHEN and CDR2 SYDVKM. The CDR3 covers 11 residues. The CDR3 DNA reads TGTGCCAGCAGTTTGGAGCAGCCCCAGCATTTT. It encodes CASSLEQPQHF.

A few counts support this clonotype. This chain links TRBV6-5 with TRBJ1-5; D call uncertain. The CDR3 totals 13 residues. Trimming removed 4 bases from V and 0 bases from J, with 4 bases in between. The germline CDR1 and CDR2 sequences are MNHEY and SVGAGI. The CDR3 DNA reads TGTGCCAGCAGTTCGGGTAGCAATCAGCCCCAGCATTTT. Translating gives CASSSGSNQPQHF.